This T cell receptor (beta chain) was observed in a study of cytomegalovirus exposure and HLA in healthy donors. PCR was performed using 60 Vbeta and 13 Jbeta primers. The data were produced by immunoSEQ multiplex PCR, yet TCRdb's version contains in-frame clones alone and is incomplete. Of about 120,000 clones in the sample, about three quarters were seen once. The sequence was obtained from a human donor in good health. Sequencing was done on a sample of PBMCs.

The CDR3 nucleotides are TGTGCCACCAGCAGAGATCTTTCAGGGGCCGGTCAGCCCCAGCATTTT. Its protein product is CATSRDLSGAGQPQHF. The gene calls are TRBV15 and TRBJ1-5; the D gene is possibly TRBD1 (6 bases). This CDR3 has 16 residues. V lost 0 bases to trimming and J lost 6 bases, with 15 bases between them. Germline-derived CDR1 and CDR2 are LNHNV and YYDKDF (reference sequence).